The 8 T cell receptor beta chains given below trace back to one sample, sequenced in a study of regulatory T cells in long-lasting Graves disease. Time point of the sample: newly diagnosed GD, antithyroid drugs for less than 3 months. Generation of the TCR library employed RNA extracted from PBMCs. For TCR beta, libraries came from iRepertoire HTBI primers and Arm-PCR of CDR3 regions. TCRdb redid the calling of the multiplex PCR reads with MiXCR, one entry per CDR3 protein. The sample includes 500,000 or so distinct CDR3 sequences, 12% to 15% of them seen just once. The same sample was also studied in work on T cells in Graves' hyperthyroidism and ophthalmopathy.

The sequences come from peripheral blood mononuclear cells (PBMCs), collected at new diagnosis, from a patient treated with antithyroid drugs. The source of these receptors is a woman in her fifties or sixties with Graves disease.

The CDR3 bases are TGTGCCAGTAGTAGGGCTAGCGGCAGCGGGGAGCAGTACTTC. Translating it yields CASSRASGSGEQYF. The chain recombines TRBV19 with TRBJ2-7; 7 bases agree with TRBD2. The germline CDR1 and CDR2 sequences are LNHDA and SQIVND (reference sequence). The V gene end was trimmed by 4 bases and the J gene end by 7 bases; junction bases not matched to a gene: 10. This CDR3 is 14 amino acids long.

In DNA, the CDR3 is TGCGCCAGCAGCTTGAACAACCAAGAGACCCAGTACTTC. Translating gives CASSLNNQETQYF. V gene TRBV5-1 combines with J gene TRBJ2-5, with D unresolved. Trimming took 1 base from V and 0 from J, leaving 4 bases between them. From germline, CDR1 is SGHRS and CDR2 YFSETQ. There are 13 residues in the CDR3.

This clonotype was counted between two and nine times. The chain links TRBV18 to TRBJ2-5; 11 bases match TRBD2. Germline V gene lookup returns CDR1 KGHSH and CDR2 LQKENI. V lost 4 bases to trimming and J lost 4 bases; unmatched junction nucleotides: 2. The CDR3 is 14 residues long. CDR3 sequence reads: CASSQLAGAETQYF. DNA of the CDR3: TGTGCCAGCTCACAACTAGCGGGGGCAGAGACCCAGTACTTC.

In its sample, this clonotype was seen many times. The rearrangement joins TRBV2 to TRBJ1-4; D not resolved. Germline assignment: CDR1 SNHLY and CDR2 FYNNEI. This CDR3 is 15 amino acids long. V lost 1 base and J 8 bases, leaving 14 bases between the germline ends. CDR3 amino acids: CASSEESLGREKLFF. CDR3 nucleotides: TGTGCCAGCAGTGAAGAGTCCTTGGGCCGCGAAAAACTGTTTTTT. Combining the CDR3 with reference TRBV2 and TRBJ1-4 gives the whole variable domain EPEVTQTPSHQVTQMGQEVILRCVPISNHLYFYWYRQILGQKVEFLVSFYNNEISEKSEIFDDQFSVERPDGSNFTLKIRSTKLEDSAMYFCASSEESLGREKLFFGSGTQLSVL.

This clonotype was counted ten times or more. This sequence joins TRBV6-5 and TRBJ1-5, with D perhaps matching TRBD1 (6 bases). Between the trimmed V and J ends, which lost 2 bases and 3 bases, there was a span of 14 bases. The CDR3 spans 16 residues. Germline loops: CDR1 MNHEY, CDR2 SVGAGI. CDR3 coding DNA: TGTGCCAGCAGTTACAAGGGGGGACCTATCAATCAGCCCCAGCATTTT. Residues: CASSYKGGPINQPQHF.

This clonotype was recorded at least ten times. The J gene is TRBJ2-6, the V gene TRBV28, with D hard to call. Trimming took 6 bases from V and 4 from J, leaving 4 bases between them. CDR1 is MDHEN and CDR2 is SYDVKM in the germline V gene. This CDR3 region has 12 residues. CDR3 amino acids: CASRTGANVLTF. In DNA, the CDR3 is TGTGCCAGCAGGACAGGGGCCAACGTCCTGACTTTC.

This clonotype appeared many times. This chain joins TRBV12-3 or TRBV12-4 and TRBJ2-1, with 8 bases aligning to TRBD2. The CDR3 totals 15 residues. V dropped 6 bases and J dropped 4; count of bases not matched to a gene: 8. As DNA, the CDR3 is TGTGCCAGCAGGAGACTAGCGAGAGAGTACAATGAGCAGTTCTTC. Amino acids: CASRRLAREYNEQFF.

This clonotype has at least ten counts. The chain recombines TRBV20-1 with TRBJ1-1, with TRBD1 as a possible D gene (6 bases). Germline lookup yields CDR1 DFQATT and CDR2 SNEGSKA (reference sequence). The CDR3 spans 17 residues. The ends were cut back, 0 bases at V and 0 bases at J, with 17 bases in the middle. The CDR3 bases are TGCAGTGCTAGAGACCTAAAACGGACAGAGATGAACACTGAAGCTTTCTTT. It translates to CSARDLKRTEMNTEAFF.